Sequencing of this T cell receptor beta chain was carried out in a study of blood T cell repertoires in COVID-19. About the research overall: Samples came from the United States, Italy and Spain, spanning acute and convalescent COVID-19. T cells, B-cell-depleted T cells, or PBMCs supplied cDNA or gDNA.

As originally analysed: From reference gene primer amplification, estimates of nucleated cell counts were derived. Assay: immunoSEQ multiplex PCR; the TCRdb copy retains only in-frame clones and omits some. V and J calls and clone size are given by that table; D and trimming were obtained from the DNA. In the table there are nearly 25,000 clones, 65% to 80% of which are singletons. The CDR3 has 12 residues. V was clipped by 2 bases and J by 2 bases, with 5 bases between them. Germline CDR1 reads GTSNPN; CDR2 reads SVGIG (reference sequence). Those enrolled in Seattle joined during active infection and were followed longitudinally afterward.

The sequencing input was peripheral blood. The chain joins TRBV30 to TRBJ2-3, with D unclear. The source of this sequence is a man aged 50 or older with COVID-19, enrolled during active disease. CDR3 sequence (DNA): TGTGCCTGGAGTAAAGCCACAGATACGCAGTATTTT. Its protein is CAWSKATDTQYF.